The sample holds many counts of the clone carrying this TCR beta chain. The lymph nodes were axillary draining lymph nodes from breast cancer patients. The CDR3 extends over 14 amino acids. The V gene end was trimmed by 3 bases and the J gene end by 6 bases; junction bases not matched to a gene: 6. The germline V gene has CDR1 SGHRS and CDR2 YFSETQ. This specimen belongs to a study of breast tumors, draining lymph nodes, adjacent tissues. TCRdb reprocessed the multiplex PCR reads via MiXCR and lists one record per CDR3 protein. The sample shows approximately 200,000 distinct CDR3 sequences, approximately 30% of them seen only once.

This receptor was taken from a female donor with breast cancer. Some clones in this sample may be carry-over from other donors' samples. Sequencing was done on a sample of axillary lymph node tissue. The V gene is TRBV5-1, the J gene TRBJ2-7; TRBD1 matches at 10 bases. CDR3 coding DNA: TGCGCCAGCAGCTGGGGACAGGGGATTAGCGAGCAGTACTTC. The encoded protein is CASSWGQGISEQYF.